One and the same sample provided the 7 T cell receptor beta chains below, sequenced in a study of CD8+ T cells in alopecia areata. It was cDNA, reverse transcribed from extracted RNA, that served as the sequencing template. Some clones are missing from TCRdb's copy, which holds only in-frame ones; the method was immunoSEQ multiplex PCR. The repertoire holds some 110,000 clones, with roughly 66% as singletons. Sequenced sample: CD4+ T cells sorted from blood. These receptors were obtained from a human donor in good health.

This sequence joins TRBV19 and TRBJ1-2, with TRBD1 matching over 8 bases. The CDR3 is 13 amino acids. Germline CDR1 is LNHDA and CDR2 is SQIVND (reference sequence). Trimming cost V 9 bases and J 4 bases; bases outside gene matches: 7. The CDR3 sequence is CASRSQGAYGYTF. The CDR3 DNA sequence: TGTGCCAGCCGGAGTCAGGGGGCCTATGGCTACACCTTC.

This clone was found once. V usage is TRBV4-1 and J usage is TRBJ2-7; perhaps D is TRBD1 or TRBD2 (5 bases each). Germline V gene data show CDR1 as MGHRA and CDR2 as YSYEKL. Trimming pared 4 bases from V and 3 bases from J, leaving 19 bases between. CDR3 length equals 16 residues. CDR3 DNA: TGCGCCAGCAGCCTCGGACCGGGACGGAAAGACTACGAGCAGTACTTC. Translated, it gives CASSLGPGRKDYEQYF.

This clone has more than one count but fewer than ten. The chain links TRBV4-1 to TRBJ1-6, with TRBD1 as a possible D gene (6 bases). Germline assignment: CDR1 MGHRA and CDR2 YSYEKL. This CDR3 has 14 residues. V lost 4 bases to trimming and J lost 7 bases, with 11 bases between them. As DNA, the CDR3 is TGCGCCAGCAGCCGGACAGCGGGGAATTCACCCCTCCACTTT. Translating gives CASSRTAGNSPLHF.

This clone appeared once. The chain is built from TRBV5-6 and TRBJ2-1; weak D call: TRBD2 (5 bases). Trimming left V 4 bases short and J 0 bases short, with 17 bases between. In germline, CDR1 is SGHDT, CDR2 YYEEEE. This CDR3 region has 17 residues. Here the CDR3 reads CASSLLTTSGSYNEQFF. The DNA for the CDR3 is TGTGCCAGCAGCCTCTTGACTACGTCGGGCTCCTACAATGAGCAGTTCTTC. The complete variable domain, with remaining parts taken from reference TRBV5-6 and TRBJ2-1, reads DAGVTQSPTHLIKTRGQQVTLRCSPKSGHDTVSWYQQALGQGPQFIFQYYEEEERQRGNFPDRFSGHQFPNYSSELNVNALLLGDSALYLCASSLLTTSGSYNEQFFGPGTRLTVL.

A few counts support this clone. J is TRBJ2-2 and V is TRBV15, with D hard to call. The CDR3 totals 12 residues. Trimming shortened V by 6 bases and J by 1 base, and 3 bases separated the two germline ends. Looked up from germline, CDR1 is LNHNV and CDR2 is YYDKDF (reference sequence). In nucleotides, the CDR3 is TGTGCCACCAGGGGGAACACCGGGGAGCTGTTTTTT. This encodes CATRGNTGELFF. Using reference TRBV15 and TRBJ2-2 for the parts outside the CDR3, the full variable domain is DAMVIQNPRYQVTQFGKPVTLSCSQTLNHNVMYWYQQKSSQAPKLLFHYYDKDFNNEADTPDNFQSRRPNTSFCFLDIRSPGLGDTAMYLCATRGNTGELFFGEGSRLTVL.

This clone occurred once. The genes are TRBV5-1 and TRBJ2-7; TRBD1 matches 7 bases. CDR1 SGHRS and CDR2 YFSETQ come from the germline V gene. The junction had 5 bases not matched to a gene; V was cut back by 4 bases and J by 4 bases. CDR3 length equals 13 residues. The CDR3 DNA reads TGCGCCAGCAGCCTACCAGGGGGTTACGAGCAGTACTTC. Amino acid sequence: CASSLPGGYEQYF.

V gene TRBV7-8 combines with J gene TRBJ2-3; TRBD2 matches 10 bases. Germline CDR1 is SGHVS and CDR2 is FQNEAQ. CDR3 length: 16 amino acids. V shed 5 bases, J shed 1 base, and the junction held 6 bases outside the gene matches. The CDR3 region is CASSALLAGGTDTQYF. The CDR3, as DNA: TGTGCCAGCAGCGCCCTTCTAGCGGGGGGCACAGATACGCAGTATTTT. Full variable domain (remainder filled in from reference TRBV7-8 and TRBJ2-3): GAGVSQSPRYKVAKRGQDVALRCDPISGHVSLFWYQQALGQGPEFLTYFQNEAQLDKSGLPSDRFFAERPEGSVSTLKIQRTQQEDSAVYLCASSALLAGGTDTQYFGPGTRLTVL.